This T cell receptor (beta chain) was identified in a study of technical replicates of blood from several donors. The table came from immunoSEQ multiplex PCR; TCRdb's copy has only in-frame clones and leaves some out. The table lists about 64,000 clones, 70% to 90% of them singletons. Sequenced sample: PBMCs. The TCR comes from a human donor in good health. Some clones in this sample may be carry-over from other donors' samples.

DNA of the CDR3: TGCGCCAGCAGCTTCTCCGTAGACGAGCAGTACTTC. This encodes CASSFSVDEQYF. The genes are TRBV10-2 and TRBJ2-7; no definite D call. V was cut by 6 bases and J by 5 bases, with 11 bases left in between. The V gene's germline CDR1 is WSHSY and CDR2 SAAADI. This CDR3 contains 12 residues.